These 22 T cell receptor beta chains were all obtained from the same sample, sequenced in a study of blood T cell repertoires in COVID-19. The table came from immunoSEQ multiplex PCR; TCRdb's copy has only in-frame clones and leaves some out. The sample lists about 23,000 clones, about 93% seen once, with 18% in the top ten. Sample: peripheral blood. The receptor set was obtained from a human donor in a cohort sampled during active COVID-19.

The V call is TRBV2, the J call TRBJ1-6; 7 bases map to TRBD1. The CDR3 totals 15 residues. Germline V gives CDR1 SNHLY, CDR2 FYNNEI. Trimming at V came to 2 bases and at J to 6 bases, leaving 4 bases not matched to a gene. The chain's CDR3 is CASSEMRQGNSPLHF. The CDR3 DNA reads TGTGCCAGCAGTGAAATGAGACAGGGTAATTCACCCCTCCACTTT.

This rearrangement joins TRBV7-2 to TRBJ1-1; D is perhaps TRBD1 (5 bases). The CDR3 extends over 17 amino acids. V was clipped by 0 bases and J by 1 base, with 15 bases between them. CDR1 and CDR2 from the germline V gene are SGHTA and FQGNSA. CDR3 in amino acids: CASSLARQGTRNTEAFF. The CDR3 DNA reads TGTGCCAGCAGCTTAGCGAGGCAGGGTACGAGGAACACTGAAGCTTTCTTT.

This chain connects TRBV7-2 to TRBJ1-6; D unclear. CDR3 size: 15 residues. Germline values: CDR1 SGHTA, CDR2 FQGNSA. V dropped 1 base and J dropped 7 bases, with 11 bases sitting between them. CDR3 in DNA: TGTGCCAGCAGCTTAGATAACAGAAGGAATTCACCCCTCCACTTT. As protein: CASSLDNRRNSPLHF.

In nucleotides, the CDR3 is TGCGCCAGCAGCTTAAGACAGGGGGATCAGCCCCAGCATTTT. Translated, it gives CASSLRQGDQPQHF. The rearrangement links TRBV5-1 to TRBJ1-5; 9 positions agree with TRBD1. The CDR3 runs to 14 residues. The germline CDR1 and CDR2 sequences are SGHRS and YFSETQ. The ends lost 2 bases at V and 5 bases at J; junction bases unmatched: 2.

This clone was observed a single time. This chain joins TRBV19 and TRBJ1-6, with a possible D match to TRBD1 (6 bases). Germline V lookup: CDR1 LNHDA, CDR2 SQIVND (reference sequence). The CDR3 is 15 residues long. The germline V and J ends were trimmed by 8 bases and 9 bases, with 20 bases remaining between them. CDR3 bases: TGTGCCAGTTGCCAACATCCAGGGGATGGTTCACCCCTCCACTTT. Its translation: CASCQHPGDGSPLHF.

In nucleotides, the CDR3 is TGCAGCGTTGAGACAGACATGAACACTGAAGCTTTCTTT. Amino acids: CSVETDMNTEAFF. This sequence joins TRBV29-1 and TRBJ1-1, with D tentatively TRBD1 (5 bases). This CDR3 has 13 residues. CDR1 is SQVTM and CDR2 is ANQGSEA in the germline V gene. Trimming left V 3 bases short and J 0 bases short, with 8 bases between. The whole variable domain, filled in from reference TRBV29-1 and TRBJ1-1, reads SAVISQKPSRDICQRGTSLTIQCQVDSQVTMMFWYRQQPGQSLTLIATANQGSEATYESGFVIDKFPISRPNLTFSTLTVSNMSPEDSSIYLCSVETDMNTEAFFGQGTRLTVV.

This clone has just one count. The chain recombines TRBV3-1 (or the pseudogene TRBV3-2) with TRBJ2-5; D ambiguous. The CDR3 totals 15 residues. Trimming pared 3 bases from V and 4 bases from J, leaving 15 bases between. Looked up from germline, CDR1 is LGHDT and CDR2 is YNNKEL (reference sequence). The CDR3 nucleotides read TGTGCCAGCAGCCACTTGAACAGCATCGCAGAGACCCAGTACTTC. Amino acids: CASSHLNSIAETQYF.

The chain is built from TRBV5-1 and TRBJ2-7; D perhaps matches TRBD2 (7 bases). V lost 3 bases and J lost 6, with 22 bases in between. The CDR3 contains 16 residues. CDR1 and CDR2 from the germline V gene are SGHRS and YFSETQ. The CDR3 bases are TGCGCCAGCAGCTCCACAGGGCTTGGGGGGGATATCGAGCAGTACTTC. Translated, it gives CASSSTGLGGDIEQYF.

This clone was seen a single time. The chain joins TRBV30 to TRBJ1-2; TRBD1 might be the D (5 bases). Trimming removed 3 bases at V and 8 bases at J, with 7 bases between. The CDR3 covers 10 residues. Germline V gene sequence: CDR1 GTSNPN, CDR2 SVGIG (reference sequence). CDR3 residues: CAWRRGGYTF. CDR3 nucleotide sequence: TGTGCCTGGAGAAGGGGAGGCTACACCTTC.

The chain has TRBV3-1 (or the pseudogene TRBV3-2) and TRBJ2-7; a weak D match, TRBD1 (5 bases). V lost 2 bases and J lost 4, with 15 bases in between. Germline-derived CDR1 and CDR2 are LGHDT and YNNKEL (reference sequence). The CDR3 is 15 residues long. CDR3 protein: CASSQLWQGRYEQYF. The CDR3 DNA follows: TGTGCCAGCAGCCAACTGTGGCAGGGTAGATACGAGCAGTACTTC.

The chain recombines TRBV6-4 with TRBJ1-2; D perhaps matches TRBD1 (6 bases). The CDR3 runs to 14 residues. Germline CDR1 is MRHNA and CDR2 is SNTAGT. V was cut by 2 bases and J by 6 bases, with 13 bases left in between. The CDR3 bases are TGTGCCAGCAGTGACAGTCAGGGGACGAATGGCTACACCTTC. Encoded protein: CASSDSQGTNGYTF.

The sample holds one count of this clone. V is TRBV7-9 and J is TRBJ2-3; TRBD2 aligns across 7 bases. This CDR3 has 16 amino acids. Germline V gene lookup returns CDR1 SEHNR and CDR2 FQNEAQ (reference sequence). V dropped 2 bases and J dropped 3; count of bases not matched to a gene: 8. This CDR3 is CASSLRLGGRTDTQYF. CDR3 nucleotide sequence: TGTGCCAGCAGCTTAAGGCTGGGGGGGAGAACAGATACGCAGTATTTT.

The chain carries TRBV5-4 and TRBJ2-5, with a tentative D call TRBD1 (5 bases). Germline V gives CDR1 SGHNT, CDR2 YYREEE (reference sequence). Between the trimmed V and J ends, which lost 2 bases and 2 bases, there was a span of 16 bases. The CDR3 totals 16 residues. The CDR3 DNA reads as TGTGCCAGCAGCTTTGGTTTAGGGGCTATACAAGAGACCCAGTACTTC. It specifies CASSFGLGAIQETQYF.

The chain links TRBV2 to TRBJ1-1; maybe TRBD1 (6 bases). Germline V gene lookup returns CDR1 SNHLY and CDR2 FYNNEI. Trimming left V 4 bases short and J 2 bases short, with 8 bases between. The CDR3 runs 13 residues. Here the CDR3 DNA reads TGTGCCAGCAGTGGGGGACAAAACACTGAAGCTTTCTTT. Its translation: CASSGGQNTEAFF.

The chain has TRBV7-9 and TRBJ2-5; TRBD1 agrees at 11 bases. V lost 6 bases, J lost 5 bases, and 11 bases stayed unmatched. Looked up from germline, CDR1 is SEHNR and CDR2 is FQNEAQ (reference sequence). The CDR3 sequence is 16 residues long. CDR3 DNA: TGTGCCAGCAGGCGGACAGGGGGCGCGGATCGGGAGACCCAGTACTTC. It translates to CASRRTGGADRETQYF.

The rearrangement joins TRBV5-4 to TRBJ1-2, with a weak D call TRBD1 (6 bases). The V end was cut by 0 bases, the J end by 3 bases, with 12 bases between. The V gene's germline CDR1 is SGHNT and CDR2 YYREEE (reference sequence). This CDR3 is 15 amino acids long. CDR3 protein: CASSLGAGADYGYTF. DNA of the CDR3: TGTGCCAGCAGCTTGGGCGCAGGGGCTGACTATGGCTACACCTTC.

The chain recombines TRBV19 with TRBJ1-1, with 7 bases that match TRBD1. The CDR3 covers 16 residues. The germline CDR1 and CDR2 sequences are LNHDA and SQIVND (reference sequence). J was trimmed by 1 base and V by 5 bases; bases with no gene match: 10. CDR3 coding DNA: TGTGCCAGTAGTGGGGGACAGTCGACCCAGAACACTGAAGCTTTCTTT. Its translation is CASSGGQSTQNTEAFF.

The gene calls are TRBV5-6 and TRBJ2-3, with TRBD1 identical over 12 bases. Trimming at V came to 1 base and at J to 4 bases, leaving 13 bases not matched to a gene. CDR3 length: 19 amino acids. CDR1 is SGHDT and CDR2 is YYEEEE in the germline V gene. In nucleotides, the CDR3 is TGTGCCAGCAGCTTGTACGGGGCGGGACAGGGGGCTCCCTCAGATACGCAGTATTTT. This sequence encodes CASSLYGAGQGAPSDTQYF.

The gene calls are TRBV6-6 and TRBJ1-2; the D is unclear. Germline V gene lookup returns CDR1 MNHNY and CDR2 SVGAGI (reference sequence). The V gene lost 6 bases and the J gene lost 4 bases, with 12 bases spanning the gap. The CDR3 consists of 13 residues. CDR3 in amino acids: CASSAGISYGYTF. CDR3 DNA: TGTGCCAGCAGCGCCGGGATATCCTATGGCTACACCTTC.

The chain combines TRBV19 with TRBJ1-2; D not certain. The CDR3 totals 12 residues. With 0 bases removed from V and 6 bases from J, the gap between germline ends came to 5 bases. Germline CDR1 reads LNHDA; CDR2 reads SQIVND (reference sequence). The CDR3 reads CASSIERDGYTF. The CDR3 DNA reads TGTGCCAGTAGTATAGAGCGGGATGGCTACACCTTC.

The chain is built from TRBV4-1 and TRBJ1-2, with D perhaps TRBD1 (5 bases). The CDR3 covers 17 residues. V lost 0 bases, J lost 4 bases, and 18 bases lay in between. The germline gives CDR1 MGHRA, CDR2 YSYEKL. CDR3 protein: CASSQEAYRTNFYGYTF. The DNA of the CDR3 is TGCGCCAGCAGCCAAGAAGCTTACAGGACAAATTTCTATGGCTACACCTTC.

V usage is TRBV10-3 and J usage is TRBJ1-6; 7 bases agree with TRBD1. The CDR3 runs 14 residues. CDR1 and CDR2 from the germline V gene are ENHRY and SYGVKD. The ends lost 6 bases at V and 6 bases at J; junction bases unmatched: 5. The CDR3 sequence is CAISETGPNSPLHF. The CDR3 DNA reads TGTGCCATCAGCGAGACAGGGCCTAATTCACCCCTCCACTTT.